Listed below are T cell receptor beta chains from one sample, sequenced in a study of blood T cell repertoires in COVID-19. Measured with immunoSEQ multiplex PCR; TCRdb has only the in-frame clones, and not every one. The sample contains around 40,000 clones, approximately 79% of which appear only once. Sequenced sample: peripheral blood. These receptors came from a woman of 80 years or more with acute or convalescent COVID-19. CDR3s include the opening cysteine and the closing phenylalanine or tryptophan. Fields, in order: clone size, D gene, J gene, V gene, CDR3 DNA, CDR3 protein. D genes are given only for firm matches. Not all rows give a size; the values are once, few, many and, for expanded clones, a class.

clone size: -
D gene: TRBD1
J gene: TRBJ2-3
V gene: TRBV5-6
CDR3 DNA: TGTGCCAGCAGCCTAAGGACAGGGACTAGCACAGATACGCAGTATTTT
CDR3 protein: CASSLRTGTSTDTQYF

clone size: -
D gene: TRBD2
J gene: TRBJ2-1
V gene: TRBV7-3
CDR3 DNA: TGTGCCAGCAGCAATAGCCTAGCGGGCTACAATGAGCAGTTCTTC
CDR3 protein: CASSNSLAGYNEQFF

clone size: -
D gene: TRBD1
J gene: TRBJ2-1
V gene: TRBV15
CDR3 DNA: TGTGCCACCAGCAGAGATCAGGGGGCTTACAATGAGCAGTTCTTC
CDR3 protein: CATSRDQGAYNEQFF

clone size: -
D gene: -
J gene: TRBJ1-1
V gene: TRBV3-1/TRBV3-2
CDR3 DNA: TGTGCCAGCAGCCCCGGACAGTTTTTGAACACTGAAGCTTTCTTT
CDR3 protein: CASSPGQFLNTEAFF

clone size: -
D gene: -
J gene: TRBJ1-3
V gene: TRBV5-1
CDR3 DNA: TGCGCCAGCAGCTTGTCTCGGGGGTATGGAAACACCATATATTTT
CDR3 protein: CASSLSRGYGNTIYF

clone size: -
D gene: -
J gene: TRBJ2-1
V gene: TRBV4-3
CDR3 DNA: TGCGCCAGCAGCCAGGGCGCCTCCTACAATGAGCAGTTCTTC
CDR3 protein: CASSQGASYNEQFF

clone size: few
D gene: TRBD2
J gene: TRBJ2-1
V gene: TRBV9
CDR3 DNA: TGTGCCAGCAGCGTAGAGGCGACTAGCGGGAGGAGGTACAATGAGCAGTTCTTC
CDR3 protein: CASSVEATSGRRYNEQFF

clone size: few
D gene: -
J gene: TRBJ1-6
V gene: TRBV25-1
CDR3 DNA: TGTGCCAGCAGTTGGACAGACTATAATTCACCCCTCCACTTT
CDR3 protein: CASSWTDYNSPLHF

clone size: -
D gene: TRBD2
J gene: TRBJ2-7
V gene: TRBV10-3
CDR3 DNA: TGTGCCATCAGTGAGGGTGCTAGCGGTTACGAGCAGTACTTC
CDR3 protein: CAISEGASGYEQYF

clone size: -
D gene: TRBD1
J gene: TRBJ1-2
V gene: TRBV5-1
CDR3 DNA: TGCGCCAGCAGCTTGCCTCGGACAGGGTATGGCTACACCTTC
CDR3 protein: CASSLPRTGYGYTF

clone size: -
D gene: -
J gene: TRBJ1-1
V gene: TRBV3-1/TRBV3-2
CDR3 DNA: TGTGCCAGCAGCCAAGCCGGGGGCACTGAAGCTTTCTTT
CDR3 protein: CASSQAGGTEAFF

clone size: few
D gene: -
J gene: TRBJ1-5
V gene: TRBV12-3/TRBV12-4
CDR3 DNA: TGTGCCAGCAGTATTAAAAGCAATCAGCCCCAGCATTTT
CDR3 protein: CASSIKSNQPQHF

clone size: -
D gene: -
J gene: TRBJ2-5
V gene: TRBV2
CDR3 DNA: TGTGCCAGCAGTCCCACTCAGACCCAGTACTTC
CDR3 protein: CASSPTQTQYF

clone size: -
D gene: -
J gene: TRBJ1-2
V gene: TRBV30
CDR3 DNA: TGTGCCTGGAGGGGATTAGGGACAAGTGGCTACACCTTC
CDR3 protein: CAWRGLGTSGYTF

clone size: -
D gene: -
J gene: TRBJ1-1
V gene: TRBV29-1
CDR3 DNA: TGCAGCTCCCAGTCAAACACTGAAGCTTTCTTT
CDR3 protein: CSSQSNTEAFF

clone size: -
D gene: TRBD1
J gene: TRBJ2-7
V gene: TRBV11-2
CDR3 DNA: TGTGCCAGCAGCCCGTTGACAGGGTACTACGAGCAGTACTTC
CDR3 protein: CASSPLTGYYEQYF

clone size: -
D gene: TRBD1
J gene: TRBJ1-5
V gene: TRBV24-1
CDR3 DNA: TGTGCCACCCGACAGGGGAGCCATCAGCCCCAGCATTTT
CDR3 protein: CATRQGSHQPQHF

clone size: -
D gene: -
J gene: TRBJ1-2
V gene: TRBV11-2
CDR3 DNA: TGTGCCAGCAGCCCCGGGTCCCCCTATGGCTACACCTTC
CDR3 protein: CASSPGSPYGYTF

clone size: once
D gene: -
J gene: TRBJ1-1
V gene: TRBV7-2
CDR3 DNA: TGTGCCAGCAGCTTAAACAGGGTGAGGGCTGAAGCTTTCTTT
CDR3 protein: CASSLNRVRAEAFF

clone size: once
D gene: TRBD1
J gene: TRBJ1-2
V gene: TRBV7-6
CDR3 DNA: TGTGCCAGCAGCTTTGCAGGGGGCTATGGCTACACCTTC
CDR3 protein: CASSFAGGYGYTF

clone size: -
D gene: TRBD1
J gene: TRBJ2-7
V gene: TRBV9
CDR3 DNA: TGTGCCAGCAGCCCCCAGGGACAGGCCCACGAGCAGTACTTC
CDR3 protein: CASSPQGQAHEQYF

clone size: -
D gene: TRBD2
J gene: TRBJ2-1
V gene: TRBV7-3
CDR3 DNA: TGTGCCAGCAGCCAGCCGGGGGGAGCGGGAGTGCAGTTCTTC
CDR3 protein: CASSQPGGAGVQFF

clone size: -
D gene: -
J gene: TRBJ1-2
V gene: TRBV10-2
CDR3 DNA: TGCGCCAGCAGTGAGCCCCAGGGGAGCTATGGCTACACCTTC
CDR3 protein: CASSEPQGSYGYTF

clone size: few
D gene: -
J gene: TRBJ1-5
V gene: TRBV19
CDR3 DNA: TGTGCCAGTAGTATCCCCCCGGGAGGGATTCAGCCCCAGCATTTT
CDR3 protein: CASSIPPGGIQPQHF

clone size: -
D gene: TRBD2
J gene: TRBJ2-3
V gene: TRBV2
CDR3 DNA: TGTGCCAGCAGTGTTATAGCGGGAGCGGACGGAGATACGCAGTATTTT
CDR3 protein: CASSVIAGADGDTQYF

clone size: few
D gene: -
J gene: TRBJ2-2
V gene: TRBV5-1
CDR3 DNA: TGCGCCAGCAGCTTGGGGGCCGTGACTAGGAACGGGGAGCTGTTTTTT
CDR3 protein: CASSLGAVTRNGELFF

clone size: -
D gene: -
J gene: TRBJ1-2
V gene: TRBV7-9
CDR3 DNA: TGTGCCAGCAGCTCGGACAGCTATGGCTACACCTTC
CDR3 protein: CASSSDSYGYTF

clone size: -
D gene: TRBD1
J gene: TRBJ1-5
V gene: TRBV19
CDR3 DNA: TGTGCCAGTAGTGCCGGGGACAGGGAAAGGCAGCCCCAGCATTTT
CDR3 protein: CASSAGDRERQPQHF

clone size: -
D gene: -
J gene: TRBJ2-1
V gene: TRBV6-6
CDR3 DNA: TGTGCCAGTGTAGCCGGACTTCGCGACAATGAGCAGTTCTTC
CDR3 protein: CASVAGLRDNEQFF

clone size: few
D gene: TRBD2
J gene: TRBJ2-5
V gene: TRBV30
CDR3 DNA: TGTGCCTGGAGCTTTAGCTCGGGAGGCGAGACCCAGTACTTC
CDR3 protein: CAWSFSSGGETQYF

clone size: -
D gene: TRBD2
J gene: TRBJ2-1
V gene: TRBV7-9
CDR3 DNA: TGTGCCAGCTTAAAACTAGCGGGGATCAATGAGCAGTTCTTC
CDR3 protein: CASLKLAGINEQFF

clone size: few
D gene: TRBD1
J gene: TRBJ1-5
V gene: TRBV10-3
CDR3 DNA: TGTGCCATCGGACAGGGGGCTAGTCAGCCCCAGCATTTT
CDR3 protein: CAIGQGASQPQHF

clone size: -
D gene: -
J gene: TRBJ2-7
V gene: TRBV28
CDR3 DNA: TGTGCCAGCAGGGAACGGGGGACCCAGCCCGAGCAGTACTTC
CDR3 protein: CASRERGTQPEQYF

clone size: -
D gene: -
J gene: TRBJ2-7
V gene: TRBV5-1
CDR3 DNA: TGCGCCAGCAGCTTGGCTCCACCAGTACAATCCTACGAGCAGTACTTC
CDR3 protein: CASSLAPPVQSYEQYF

clone size: once
D gene: TRBD2
J gene: TRBJ2-7
V gene: TRBV7-9
CDR3 DNA: TGTGCCAGCAGCTTTGGGACTACCGACGGGGAGCAGTACTTC
CDR3 protein: CASSFGTTDGEQYF

clone size: -
D gene: TRBD1
J gene: TRBJ1-6
V gene: TRBV2
CDR3 DNA: TGTGCCAGCAGCCCTGGGGACAGGGGTAGTTCACCCCTCCACTTT
CDR3 protein: CASSPGDRGSSPLHF

clone size: -
D gene: TRBD1
J gene: TRBJ1-2
V gene: TRBV6-5
CDR3 DNA: TGTGCCAGCAGGGAGACAGGGAACTATGGCTACACCTTC
CDR3 protein: CASRETGNYGYTF

clone size: -
D gene: -
J gene: TRBJ1-1
V gene: TRBV27
CDR3 DNA: TGTGCCAGCAGCCCCTGGCAGGGGCCATACATGAACACTGAAGCTTTCTTT
CDR3 protein: CASSPWQGPYMNTEAFF

clone size: few
D gene: TRBD1
J gene: TRBJ1-2
V gene: TRBV19
CDR3 DNA: TGTGCCAGTAGTACCCCGAGGGGACAGGGACACGGCTACACCTTC
CDR3 protein: CASSTPRGQGHGYTF

clone size: -
D gene: -
J gene: TRBJ2-7
V gene: TRBV7-2
CDR3 DNA: TGTGCCAGCAGCTCATCTAGCCACCTGGACTACGAGCAGTACTTC
CDR3 protein: CASSSSSHLDYEQYF

clone size: -
D gene: -
J gene: TRBJ1-6
V gene: TRBV6-4
CDR3 DNA: TGTGCCAGCAGTGAATCTAGAAACTCACCCCTCCACTTT
CDR3 protein: CASSESRNSPLHF

clone size: few
D gene: -
J gene: TRBJ2-3
V gene: TRBV20-1
CDR3 DNA: TGCAGTGTAGGGGCTACAGATACGCAGTATTTT
CDR3 protein: CSVGATDTQYF

clone size: few
D gene: TRBD2
J gene: TRBJ2-3
V gene: TRBV29-1
CDR3 DNA: TGCAGCGTTCGGGGACTAGCGGTCTCGAGACCCAGCACAGATACGCAGTATTTT
CDR3 protein: CSVRGLAVSRPSTDTQYF

clone size: -
D gene: TRBD2
J gene: TRBJ2-1
V gene: TRBV5-4
CDR3 DNA: TGTGCCAGCAGCCCTACTAGCGGGAGGGTTGAGCAGTTCTTC
CDR3 protein: CASSPTSGRVEQFF

clone size: -
D gene: TRBD1
J gene: TRBJ2-1
V gene: TRBV19
CDR3 DNA: TGTGCCAGTAGAGGGACAGCCCGCTCCTACAATGAGCAGTTCTTC
CDR3 protein: CASRGTARSYNEQFF

clone size: -
D gene: -
J gene: TRBJ1-3
V gene: TRBV5-4
CDR3 DNA: TGTGCCAGCAGCTTAACAGGGAGCTCTGGAAACACCATATATTTT
CDR3 protein: CASSLTGSSGNTIYF